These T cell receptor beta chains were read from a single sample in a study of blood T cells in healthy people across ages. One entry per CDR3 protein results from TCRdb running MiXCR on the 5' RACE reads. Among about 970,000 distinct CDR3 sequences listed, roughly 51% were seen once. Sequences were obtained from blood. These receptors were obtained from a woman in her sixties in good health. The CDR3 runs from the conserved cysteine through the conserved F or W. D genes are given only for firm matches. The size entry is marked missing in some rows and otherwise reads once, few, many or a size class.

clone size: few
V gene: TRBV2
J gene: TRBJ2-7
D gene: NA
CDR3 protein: CASKGGGYEQYF
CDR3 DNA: TGTGCCAGCAAGGGTGGAGGCTACGAGCAGTACTTC

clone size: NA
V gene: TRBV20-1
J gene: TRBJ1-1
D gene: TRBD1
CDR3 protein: CSARDFKWTGVEWLDTEAFF
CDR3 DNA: TGCAGTGCTAGAGATTTTAAGTGGACAGGGGTTGAGTGGCTGGACACTGAAGCTTTCTTT

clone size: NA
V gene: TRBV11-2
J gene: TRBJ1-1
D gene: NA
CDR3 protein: CASSLDGPVKEAFF
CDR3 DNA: TGTGCCAGCAGCTTAGATGGGCCAGTTAAAGAAGCTTTCTTT

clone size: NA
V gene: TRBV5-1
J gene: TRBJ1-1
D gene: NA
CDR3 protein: CASSGGGGEAFF
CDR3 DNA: TGCGCCAGCAGTGGGGGAGGTGGTGAAGCTTTCTTT

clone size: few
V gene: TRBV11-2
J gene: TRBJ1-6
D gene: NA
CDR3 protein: CASSPLVGRNNSPLHF
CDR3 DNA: TGTGCCAGCAGCCCACTAGTCGGTCGGAATAATTCACCCCTCCACTTT

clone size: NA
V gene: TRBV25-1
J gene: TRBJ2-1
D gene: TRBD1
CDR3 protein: CASSVSTGAGYNEQFF
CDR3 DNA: TGTGCCAGCAGTGTGTCTACAGGGGCTGGCTACAATGAGCAGTTCTTC

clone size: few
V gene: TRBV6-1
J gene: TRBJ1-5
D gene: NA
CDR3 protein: CASSEGARGNQPQHF
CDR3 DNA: TGTGCCAGCAGTGAGGGGGCGCGCGGCAATCAGCCCCAGCATTTT

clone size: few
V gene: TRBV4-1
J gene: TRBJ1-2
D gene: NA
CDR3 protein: CASSHPDVAGYGYTF
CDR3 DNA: TGCGCCAGCAGCCACCCCGACGTGGCAGGGTACGGCTACACCTTC

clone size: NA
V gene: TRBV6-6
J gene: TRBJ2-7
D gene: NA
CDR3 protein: CAGSPTRVAEQYF
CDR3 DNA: TGTGCCGGCAGTCCCACTAGAGTAGCCGAGCAGTACTTC

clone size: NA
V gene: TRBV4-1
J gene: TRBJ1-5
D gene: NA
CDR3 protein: CASSQVQDSNQPQHF
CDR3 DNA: TGCGCCAGCAGCCAAGTGCAGGATAGCAATCAGCCCCAGCATTTT

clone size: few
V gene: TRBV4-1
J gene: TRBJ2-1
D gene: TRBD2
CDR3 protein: CASSQLGLAGNEQFF
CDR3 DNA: TGCGCCAGCAGCCAATTGGGACTAGCGGGTAATGAGCAGTTCTTC

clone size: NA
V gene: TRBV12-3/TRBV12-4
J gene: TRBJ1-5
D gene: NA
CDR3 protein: CASSWGLGYQPQHF
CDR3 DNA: TGTGCCAGCAGTTGGGGCTTGGGCTATCAGCCCCAGCATTTT

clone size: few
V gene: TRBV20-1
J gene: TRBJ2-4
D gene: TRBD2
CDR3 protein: CSAPFRQAGGPLNIQYF
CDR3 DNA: TGCAGTGCTCCTTTCAGGCAAGCGGGAGGGCCTCTGAACATTCAGTACTTC

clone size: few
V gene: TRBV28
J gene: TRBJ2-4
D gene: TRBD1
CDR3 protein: CASWTGTENIQYF
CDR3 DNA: TGTGCCAGCTGGACCGGGACAGAAAACATTCAGTACTTC

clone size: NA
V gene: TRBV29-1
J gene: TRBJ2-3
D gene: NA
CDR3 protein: CSVSPAGDTQYF
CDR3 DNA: TGCAGCGTTTCACCAGCGGGAGATACGCAGTATTTT

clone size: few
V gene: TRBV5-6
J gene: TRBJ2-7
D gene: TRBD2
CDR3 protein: CASSLEAGGLYEQYF
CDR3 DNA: TGTGCCAGCAGCTTGGAAGCGGGAGGACTCTACGAGCAGTACTTC

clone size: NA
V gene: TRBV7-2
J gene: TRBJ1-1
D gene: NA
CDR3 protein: CASSPPPGVGTEAFF
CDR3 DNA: TGTGCCAGCAGCCCCCCCCCAGGGGTGGGCACTGAAGCTTTCTTT

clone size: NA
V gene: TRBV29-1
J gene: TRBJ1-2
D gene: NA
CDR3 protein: CSVAGTDYDYTF
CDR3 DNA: TGCAGCGTGGCCGGGACGGATTATGACTACACCTTC

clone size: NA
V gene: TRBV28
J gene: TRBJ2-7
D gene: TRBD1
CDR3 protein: CASSFDRDEQYF
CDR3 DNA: TGTGCCAGCAGTTTTGACAGGGACGAGCAGTACTTC

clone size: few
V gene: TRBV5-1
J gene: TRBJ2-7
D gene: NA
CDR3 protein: CASSSGTLVSYEQYF
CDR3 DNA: TGCGCCAGCAGCTCCGGGACATTGGTTAGTTACGAGCAGTACTTC

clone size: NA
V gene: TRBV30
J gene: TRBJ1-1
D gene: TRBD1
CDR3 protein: CAWSVLVRLRQGDTEAFF
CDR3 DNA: TGTGCCTGGAGTGTACTTGTACGCCTGAGACAGGGAGATACTGAAGCTTTCTTT

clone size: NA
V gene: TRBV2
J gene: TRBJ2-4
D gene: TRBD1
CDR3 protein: CASSLTGTAENIQYF
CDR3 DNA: TGTGCCAGCAGCTTAACCGGGACAGCGGAAAACATTCAGTACTTC

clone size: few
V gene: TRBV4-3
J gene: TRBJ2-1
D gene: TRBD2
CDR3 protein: CASSQVPLFASGGDNEQFF
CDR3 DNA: TGCGCCAGCAGCCAAGTCCCATTGTTTGCTAGCGGAGGGGACAATGAGCAGTTCTTC

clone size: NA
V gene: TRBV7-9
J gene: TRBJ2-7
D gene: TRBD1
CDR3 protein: CASSGGTGTAYEQYF
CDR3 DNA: TGTGCCAGCAGCGGGGGGACAGGGACTGCCTACGAGCAGTACTTC

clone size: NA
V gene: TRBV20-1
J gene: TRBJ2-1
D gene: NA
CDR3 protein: CSAERTNYNEQFF
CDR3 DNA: TGCAGTGCTGAACGGACTAACTACAATGAGCAGTTCTTC

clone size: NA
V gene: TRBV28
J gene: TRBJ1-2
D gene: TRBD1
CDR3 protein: CASTGTANYGYTF
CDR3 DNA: TGTGCCAGCACTGGGACAGCTAACTATGGCTACACCTTC

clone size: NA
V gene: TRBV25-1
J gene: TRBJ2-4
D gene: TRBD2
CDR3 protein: CASSEAGAVNIQYF
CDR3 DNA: TGTGCCAGCAGTGAAGCGGGAGCGGTAAACATTCAGTACTTC

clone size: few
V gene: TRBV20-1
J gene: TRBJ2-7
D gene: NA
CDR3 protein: CSALDDSYEQYF
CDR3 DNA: TGCAGTGCTCTCGATGACAGCTACGAGCAGTACTTC

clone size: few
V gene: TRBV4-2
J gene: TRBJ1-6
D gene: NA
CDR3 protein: CASSQVASSYNSPLHF
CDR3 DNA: TGTGCCAGCAGCCAAGTTGCGAGCTCCTATAATTCACCCCTCCACTTT

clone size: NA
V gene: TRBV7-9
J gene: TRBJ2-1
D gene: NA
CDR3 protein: CASSLGGPGAEQFF
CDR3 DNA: TGTGCCAGCAGCTTAGGAGGGCCTGGGGCTGAGCAGTTCTTC

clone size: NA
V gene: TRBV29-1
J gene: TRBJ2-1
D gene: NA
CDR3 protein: CSVRSTDEQFF
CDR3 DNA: TGCAGCGTGCGAAGCACGGATGAGCAGTTCTTC

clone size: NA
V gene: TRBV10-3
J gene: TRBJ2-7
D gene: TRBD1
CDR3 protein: CATNRGSSYEQYF
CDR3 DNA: TGTGCCACCAACAGGGGAAGCTCCTACGAGCAGTACTTC